A selection of T cell receptor beta chains follows, all from one sample in a study of PD-L1 blockade in urothelial cancer. Using immunoSEQ multiplex PCR, the repertoire was profiled, and TCRdb retains in-frame clones only, with some absent. The sample lists about 82,000 clones, 82% occurring once. The sequencing used PBMCs, collected around atezolizumab (anti-PD-L1) treatment. The receptors were sampled from a man aged 70-80 years with urothelial cancer. Both conserved end residues are trimmed from each CDR3.

v_call cdr3_aa
TRBV14 ASSHGAGRRTYNEQF
TRBV6-6 ASSFSLGGSGYT
TRBV9 ASSPHLKETQY
TRBV7-9 ASSLSATNEKLF
TRBV5-8 ASSRGLTQLGELF
TRBV10-2 ASRTGPGNTIY
TRBV7-9 ASSLDEDSPLH
TRBV6-5 ASRKTGDSYQPQH
TRBV20-1 SASEAEKLF
TRBV5-5 ASSPEYYGYT
TRBV15 ATSRTDSRRNNEQF
TRBV5-4 ASKFGGTAHNSPLH
TRBV29-1 SVEDLADSYNEQF
TRBV29-1 SGAGADGYT
TRBV6-6 ASSYNRGGGHT
TRBV5-5 ASSLGRTNTGELF
TRBV2 ASKWGQGDNQPQH
TRBV5-1 ASSSDGGYGYT
TRBV6-6 ASASGAHNEQF
TRBV19 ASSIGTSGNDYNEQF
TRBV5-4 ASSHASGSSRDYGYT
TRBV6-5 ASSETGAGELF
TRBV2 ASKKGGTGGNEQF
TRBV19 ASSISEGGIGNQPQH
TRBV29-1 TPPGGSKHNEQF
TRBV10-3 AIQTGDGDQPQH
TRBV2 ASSELAGEQF
TRBV6-1 ASSEGTGGFSEQF
TRBV15 ATSRVGTGNQPQH
TRBV7-2 ASSSPRDRDPYNSPLH